The sequence of this T cell receptor (beta chain) was determined in a study of beta chain features in type 1 diabetes. Broader study findings: In all four CD4+ subsets, TCRB CDR3 length was significantly, moderately reduced in type 1 diabetes.

With regard to this clone: Its antigen remains unidentified.

Sequencing targeted expressed TCRB transcripts, as all isolated RNA had been reverse transcribed. TCRdb's table, derived via immunoSEQ multiplex PCR, lists solely in-frame clones and lacks some. This sample has about 150,000 clones, with 7.8% found just once. Trimming cost V 7 bases and J 5 bases; bases outside gene matches: 5. The germline V gene has CDR1 SGHRS and CDR2 YFSETQ. CDR3 length equals 13 residues. Donors contributed one heparinised blood draw apiece, averaging around 120 mL. The material sequenced was central memory CD4+ T cells from blood. The sequence was obtained from a woman between 40 and 55 years old with type 1 diabetes. The chain has TRBV5-1 and TRBJ1-4; 7 nucleotides agree with TRBD1. CDR3 protein: CASRRDSNEKLFF. CDR3 sequence (DNA): TGCGCCAGCCGACGGGACAGCAATGAAAAACTGTTTTTT.